The 25 T cell receptor beta chains in this list originate from one sample, sequenced in a study of T cell repertoires in cytomegalovirus infection. TCRdb fed the reads into MiXCR, producing one record per CDR3 protein. The sample lists about 130,000 distinct CDR3 sequences, 7% to 9.5% occurring once. Sequencing input: PBMCs. The receptors shown here come from a human donor in good health (CMV status not recorded). Some clones in this sample may be carry-over from other donors' samples.

In this sample, this clonotype turned up many times. This chain links TRBV7-2 with TRBJ1-5; D not certain. The V and J ends lost 5 bases and 3 bases respectively, with 17 bases between them. CDR1 SGHTA and CDR2 FQGNSA come from the germline V gene. CDR3 length equals 16 residues. The CDR3 region has the DNA TGTGCCAGCAGCCCCAACCTTTCCAGACTCAATCAGCCCCAGCATTTT. This gives the protein CASSPNLSRLNQPQHF. Filled out from reference TRBV7-2 and TRBJ1-5, the complete variable domain reads GAGVSQSPSNKVTEKGKDVELRCDPISGHTALYWYRQSLGQGLEFLIYFQGNSAPDKSGLPSDRFSAERTGGSVSTLTIQRTQQEDSAVYLCASSPNLSRLNQPQHFGDGTRLSIL.

The chain joins TRBV29-1 to TRBJ2-3; no reliable D call. Trimming left V 7 bases short and J 1 base short, with 6 bases between. The germline V gene has CDR1 SQVTM and CDR2 ANQGSEA. CDR3 length equals 11 residues. DNA of the CDR3: TGCAGCGCCTCCGGCACAGATACGCAGTATTTT. Its translation: CSASGTDTQYF.

This clonotype was detected many times. The chain carries TRBV12-3 or TRBV12-4 and TRBJ2-5; D remains unclear. The V end was cut by 2 bases, the J end by 4 bases, with 17 bases between. CDR3 length equals 16 residues. In nucleotides, the CDR3 is TGTGCCAGCAGTTTACCCGCCGGGCAGCTTCTAGAGACCCAGTACTTC. It translates to CASSLPAGQLLETQYF.

This clonotype was observed many times. J is TRBJ2-7 and V is TRBV6-2 or TRBV6-3; 8 nucleotides match TRBD2. The V and J ends lost 2 bases and 10 bases, in that order; junction bases with no gene match: 10. In germline, CDR1 is MNHEY, CDR2 SVGEGT. The CDR3 extends over 14 amino acids. The CDR3 spells CASSYRGGPTDQYF. The DNA for the CDR3 is TGTGCCAGCAGTTACCGGGGGGGACCTACCGACCAGTACTTC.

This clonotype was seen a handful of times. The chain links TRBV20-1 to TRBJ2-1, with TRBD2 matching over 11 bases. Losses at the gene ends were 5 bases for V and 0 bases for J; bases not matched to a gene: 6. From germline, CDR1 is DFQATT and CDR2 SNEGSKA (reference sequence). The CDR3 contains 16 residues. CDR3 sequence: CSASGTSGFSYNEQFF. The CDR3 coding sequence is TGCAGTGCTTCCGGGACTAGCGGATTCTCCTACAATGAGCAGTTCTTC.

The V call is TRBV20-1, the J call TRBJ1-1; D unresolved. This CDR3 is built from 10 residues. V lost 2 bases to trimming and J lost 3 bases, with 1 base between them. Per germline, CDR1 DFQATT and CDR2 SNEGSKA (reference sequence). The CDR3 loop is CSARYTEAFF. CDR3 in DNA: TGCAGTGCTAGATACACTGAAGCTTTCTTT.

This clonotype was seen only a few times. One junction end disagrees with the germline gene, perhaps due to a read error. This chain links TRBV18 with TRBJ2-1, with 8 bases aligning to TRBD1. Germline CDR1 is KGHSH and CDR2 is LQKENI. This CDR3 contains 15 residues. The CDR3 nucleotides are TGTGCCAGCTCGCCACCGGGACAGGATTACAATGAGCAGTTCTTC. Protein sequence: CASSPPGQDYNEQFF.

This chain connects TRBV20-1 to TRBJ2-5; 10 nucleotides align to TRBD2. This CDR3 is 14 amino acids long. V lost 4 bases, J lost 5 bases, and 7 bases stayed unmatched. The V gene's germline CDR1 is DFQATT and CDR2 SNEGSKA (reference sequence). For the CDR3, the DNA is TGCAGTGCTACCGGGACTAGCGAGGTGGAGACCCAGTACTTC. It is translated as CSATGTSEVETQYF.

This chain joins TRBV28 and TRBJ1-4; 9 nucleotides match TRBD1. This CDR3 is built from 17 residues. After removal of 6 bases from V and 3 bases from J, the junction contained 11 bases not matched to a gene. Looked up from germline, CDR1 is MDHEN and CDR2 is SYDVKM. The CDR3 sequence is CASSPVPGQGPNEKLFF. The CDR3 nucleotides are TGTGCCAGCAGCCCTGTCCCGGGACAGGGCCCTAATGAAAAACTGTTTTTT.

The rearrangement links TRBV28 to TRBJ1-1, with D perhaps matching TRBD1 (6 bases). The CDR3 spans 14 residues. V lost 5 bases to trimming and J lost 1 base, with 11 bases between them. Germline CDR1 MDHEN, CDR2 SYDVKM. CDR3 amino acids: CASSPNRENTEAFF. In DNA form, the CDR3 reads TGTGCCAGCAGTCCTAACAGGGAGAACACTGAAGCTTTCTTT.

This clonotype showed up many times. The V call is TRBV7-2, the J call TRBJ1-5; TRBD1 matches 7 bases. The V gene end was trimmed by 3 bases and the J gene end by 5 bases; junction bases not matched to a gene: 1. The CDR3 is 13 residues long. Germline CDR1 reads SGHTA; CDR2 reads FQGNSA. Here the CDR3 DNA reads TGTGCCAGCAGCTTCACAGGGGATCAGCCCCAGCATTTT. This gives the protein CASSFTGDQPQHF.

This clonotype came up once. It is likely a read error, because the conserved phenylalanine at the end of the CDR3 is missing. The rearrangement links TRBV28 to TRBJ1-2; TRBD1 aligns across 7 bases. The germline CDR1 and CDR2 sequences are MDHEN and SYDVKM. CDR3 length: 16 residues. Trimming cost V 3 bases and J 7 bases; bases outside gene matches: 14. The CDR3 nucleotides are TGTGCCAGCAGTTTGGGCCCCGGGGAGGGGGCGCTTGGCTACACCTTA. Protein: CASSLGPGEGALGYTL.

This clonotype showed up many times. This sequence joins TRBV20-1 and TRBJ2-5; either TRBD1 or TRBD2 may fit D (6 bases each). Germline assignment: CDR1 DFQATT and CDR2 SNEGSKA (reference sequence). The CDR3 has 13 amino acids. Trimming shortened V by 0 bases and J by 4 bases, and 9 bases separated the two germline ends. DNA for the CDR3: TGCAGTGCTAGAGAAGGGGGGCGAGAGACCCAGTACTTC. Translated, it gives CSAREGGRETQYF.

This clonotype was counted ten times or more. J is TRBJ2-7 and V is TRBV7-3, with D perhaps TRBD1 or TRBD2 (6 bases each). The CDR3 spans 15 residues. Germline assignment: CDR1 SGHTA and CDR2 FQGTGA. Trimming took 5 bases from V and 3 from J, leaving 17 bases between them. The CDR3 DNA reads TGTGCCAGCAGCCCTATGTGGGGGGCGAACTACGAGCAGTACTTC. This codes for CASSPMWGANYEQYF. The complete variable domain, with remaining parts taken from reference TRBV7-3 and TRBJ2-7, reads GAGVSQTPSNKVTEKGKYVELRCDPISGHTALYWYRQSLGQGPEFLIYFQGTGAADDSGLPNDRFFAVRPEGSVSTLKIQRTERGDSAVYLCASSPMWGANYEQYFGPGTRLTVT.

V and J are TRBV29-1 and TRBJ2-5; unclear D gene. With 3 bases removed from V and 5 bases from J, the gap between germline ends came to 13 bases. Germline V gene lookup returns CDR1 SQVTM and CDR2 ANQGSEA. CDR3 length equals 13 residues. CDR3: CSVEQAVGETQYF. CDR3 bases: TGCAGCGTTGAGCAGGCGGTAGGGGAGACCCAGTACTTC.

This clonotype was seen at least ten times. The genes are TRBV2 and TRBJ1-6; 11 bases map to TRBD1. Germline CDR1 reads SNHLY; CDR2 reads FYNNEI. The CDR3 spans 13 residues. V trimming: 6 bases; J trimming: 9 bases; junction bases outside the gene matches: 1. Here the CDR3 reads CASSGTGGSPLHF. The CDR3 DNA follows: TGTGCCAGCAGCGGGACAGGGGGTTCACCCCTCCACTTT. The full variable domain, completed using reference TRBV2 and TRBJ1-6, is EPEVTQTPSHQVTQMGQEVILRCVPISNHLYFYWYRQILGQKVEFLVSFYNNEISEKSEIFDDQFSVERPDGSNFTLKIRSTKLEDSAMYFCASSGTGGSPLHFGNGTRLTVT.

This clonotype was counted at least ten times. This chain uses TRBV20-1 with TRBJ2-7, with unresolved D. V lost 1 base and J 2 bases, leaving 15 bases between the germline ends. The CDR3 loop spans 15 amino acids. Germline CDR1 and CDR2: DFQATT and SNEGSKA (reference sequence). CDR3 DNA: TGCAGTGCTAGAGTTCCCAGCAGTGGACCCTACGAGCAGTACTTC. Its translation: CSARVPSSGPYEQYF.

This clonotype appeared many times. The V gene is TRBV5-1, the J gene TRBJ2-1; D is undetermined. CDR3 length equals 11 residues. Deletions cut 0 bases from V and 10 bases from J, with 5 bases between. The germline V gene has CDR1 SGHRS and CDR2 YFSETQ. The CDR3 spells CASSLVREQFF. The CDR3 bases are TGCGCCAGCAGCTTGGTCCGAGAGCAGTTCTTC. Supplemented by reference TRBV5-1 and TRBJ2-1, the full variable domain reads KAGVTQTPRYLIKTRGQQVTLSCSPISGHRSVSWYQQTPGQGLQFLFEYFSETQRNKGNFPGRFSGRQFSNSRSEMNVSTLELGDSALYLCASSLVREQFFGPGTRLTVL.

This clonotype appeared many times. The chain links TRBV27 to TRBJ2-3; D ambiguous. Trimming pared 6 bases from V and 2 bases from J, leaving 18 bases between. The CDR3 contains 16 residues. The germline V gene encodes CDR1 MNHEY and CDR2 SMNVEV (reference sequence). The CDR3 reads CASRKRPPAPTDTQYF. In DNA, the CDR3 is TGTGCCAGCAGAAAAAGACCCCCTGCCCCCACAGATACGCAGTATTTT.

This clonotype was observed a few times. The chain recombines TRBV5-4 with TRBJ2-1; 9 positions agree with TRBD1. Germline lookup yields CDR1 SGHNT and CDR2 YYREEE (reference sequence). The CDR3 is 14 residues long. V was pared by 6 bases and J by 5 bases, with 6 bases of the junction left unmatched. This CDR3 reads CASNQQGADNEQFF. The CDR3 bases are TGTGCCAGCAACCAACAGGGGGCCGACAATGAGCAGTTCTTC.

This clonotype was counted many times. The chain uses TRBV28 and TRBJ2-2, with 11 bases lining up with TRBD2. J gave up 5 bases and V 6 bases, and 5 bases lay outside the gene matches. This CDR3 is 15 amino acids long. CDR1 is MDHEN and CDR2 is SYDVKM in the germline V gene. CDR3 in amino acids: CASSLWTSGTGELFF. For the CDR3, the DNA is TGTGCCAGCAGCCTGTGGACTAGCGGGACCGGGGAGCTGTTTTTT.

The chain employs TRBV7-6 and TRBJ2-1, with D tentatively TRBD1 (5 bases). This CDR3 spans 15 amino acids. With 5 bases removed from V and 4 bases from J, the gap between germline ends came to 15 bases. Per the germline V gene, CDR1 is SGHVS and CDR2 is FNYEAQ. The CDR3 nucleotides are TGTGCCAGCAGCCGCTCCAAGGGGCCTTACAATGAGCAGTTCTTC. It is translated as CASSRSKGPYNEQFF.

The sample holds many counts of this clonotype. The V call is TRBV6-5, the J call TRBJ1-4; D is possibly TRBD1 (6 bases). Trimming took off 2 bases at V and 6 bases at J, with 25 bases between the two ends. Germline V CDR1 and CDR2: MNHEY, SVGAGI. The CDR3 is 19 residues long. The CDR3 sequence is CASSYGMTGGAQLDEKLFF. As DNA, the CDR3 is TGTGCCAGCAGTTACGGGATGACAGGCGGGGCCCAACTTGATGAAAAACTGTTTTTT.

In regard to this clonotype: A much bigger clone sits one base away, suggesting this may be a read error. This chain uses TRBV7-2 with TRBJ1-6, with no clear D. This CDR3 contains 17 residues. CDR1 SGHTA and CDR2 FQGNSA come from the germline V gene. CDR3 coding DNA: TGTGCCACCAGCTTAGCAGGAGGGCAGATGGGGAATTCACCCCTCCACTTT. Protein sequence: CATSLAGGQMGNSPLHF. Looking up the rest from reference TRBV7-2 and TRBJ1-6 gives the full variable domain: GAGVSQSPSNKVTEKGKDVELRCDPISGHTALYWYRQSLGQGLEFLIYFQGNSAPDKSGLPSDRFSAERTGGSVSTLTIQRTQQEDSAVYLCATSLAGGQMGNSPLHFGNGTRLTVT.

The V and J genes are TRBV20-1 and TRBJ1-6, with D maybe TRBD1 (5 bases). CDR3 length equals 15 residues. Germline CDR1 DFQATT, CDR2 SNEGSKA (reference sequence). V was cut by 3 bases and J by 5 bases, with 14 bases left in between. CDR3 region: CSASLPGIDNSPLHF. CDR3 coding DNA: TGCAGTGCTAGTCTCCCAGGGATCGATAATTCACCCCTCCACTTT.